This is a list of T cell receptor beta chains from one sample in a study of T cells in narcolepsy. The assay was immunoSEQ multiplex PCR, and TCRdb's table has in-frame clones only and misses some. The sample has about 30,000 clones, under 85% seen once. Sequencing used CD45RA- memory CD4+ T cells from PBMCs. These receptors were obtained from a human donor with narcolepsy. Each CDR3 is given with its conserved first and last residue. Fields, in order: D gene, V gene, J gene, clone size, CDR3 protein, CDR3 DNA. The D gene is left open where the match is weak. The size entry is marked missing in some rows and otherwise reads once, few, many or a size class.

D gene: TRBD1; V gene: TRBV9; J gene: TRBJ2-2; clone size: once; CDR3 protein: CASSTGQPNTGELFF; CDR3 DNA: TGTGCCAGCAGCACGGGACAGCCTAACACCGGGGAGCTGTTTTTT
D gene: TRBD1; V gene: TRBV5-1; J gene: TRBJ1-1; clone size: few; CDR3 protein: CASSSPGTGLTEAFF; CDR3 DNA: TGCGCCAGCAGCTCCCCAGGGACAGGGCTTACTGAAGCTTTCTTT
D gene: -; V gene: TRBV15; J gene: TRBJ1-1; clone size: once; CDR3 protein: CATSNDSTLMNTEAFF; CDR3 DNA: TGTGCCACCAGCAACGACAGTACGCTTATGAACACTGAAGCTTTCTTT
D gene: -; V gene: TRBV2; J gene: TRBJ1-5; clone size: -; CDR3 protein: CASSEGGGGQPQHF; CDR3 DNA: TGTGCCAGCAGTGAAGGAGGGGGGGGGCAGCCCCAGCATTTT
D gene: -; V gene: TRBV30; J gene: TRBJ1-2; clone size: -; CDR3 protein: CAWSRSMGYNYGYTF; CDR3 DNA: TGTGCCTGGAGCCGGTCTATGGGATACAACTATGGCTACACCTTC
D gene: TRBD1; V gene: TRBV7-2; J gene: TRBJ1-2; clone size: -; CDR3 protein: CASSSDRAIYGYTF; CDR3 DNA: TGTGCCAGCAGCTCGGACAGGGCAATCTATGGCTACACCTTC
D gene: -; V gene: TRBV7-8; J gene: TRBJ2-7; clone size: -; CDR3 protein: CASSLDHYEQYF; CDR3 DNA: TGTGCCAGCAGTCTCGATCACTACGAGCAGTACTTC
D gene: -; V gene: TRBV7-2; J gene: TRBJ2-2; clone size: -; CDR3 protein: CASGKDKSAGELFF; CDR3 DNA: TGTGCCAGCGGCAAAGACAAGTCGGCCGGGGAGCTGTTTTTT
D gene: TRBD1; V gene: TRBV28; J gene: TRBJ1-4; clone size: -; CDR3 protein: CASSTPTGQGGEKLFF; CDR3 DNA: TGTGCCAGCAGTACTCCGACTGGACAGGGAGGCGAAAAACTGTTTTTT
D gene: -; V gene: TRBV5-4; J gene: TRBJ1-2; clone size: -; CDR3 protein: CASSLEPGAQHGYTF; CDR3 DNA: TGTGCCAGCAGCTTGGAGCCGGGGGCCCAACATGGCTACACCTTC
D gene: -; V gene: TRBV5-8; J gene: TRBJ2-5; clone size: -; CDR3 protein: CASSLIGGAGETQYF; CDR3 DNA: TGTGCCAGCAGCTTAATTGGGGGTGCTGGGGAGACCCAGTACTTC
D gene: -; V gene: TRBV7-2; J gene: TRBJ1-4; clone size: -; CDR3 protein: CASSSESRYEKLFF; CDR3 DNA: TGTGCCAGCAGTTCGGAATCGCGGTACGAAAAACTGTTTTTT
D gene: TRBD1; V gene: TRBV14; J gene: TRBJ2-2; clone size: -; CDR3 protein: CASSQVGTGPETGELFF; CDR3 DNA: TGTGCCAGCAGCCAAGTTGGGACAGGGCCTGAAACCGGGGAGCTGTTTTTT
D gene: TRBD1; V gene: TRBV5-4; J gene: TRBJ2-5; clone size: -; CDR3 protein: CASSPTGAKETQYF; CDR3 DNA: TGTGCCAGCAGCCCGACAGGGGCTAAAGAGACCCAGTACTTC
D gene: TRBD2; V gene: TRBV9; J gene: TRBJ2-1; clone size: -; CDR3 protein: CASSVGGGALHEQFF; CDR3 DNA: TGTGCCAGCAGCGTTGGCGGGGGGGCCCTTCATGAGCAGTTCTTC
D gene: TRBD2; V gene: TRBV18; J gene: TRBJ2-7; clone size: -; CDR3 protein: CASSPSGGLYEQYF; CDR3 DNA: TGTGCCAGCTCACCCTCGGGGGGGCTCTACGAGCAGTACTTC
D gene: -; V gene: TRBV6-5; J gene: TRBJ1-2; clone size: -; CDR3 protein: CASSYDPSPYGYTF; CDR3 DNA: TGTGCCAGCAGTTACGATCCATCTCCCTATGGCTACACCTTC
D gene: -; V gene: TRBV5-6; J gene: TRBJ2-6; clone size: -; CDR3 protein: CASSPRISGANVLTF; CDR3 DNA: TGTGCCAGCAGCCCAAGGATCTCTGGGGCCAACGTCCTGACTTTC
D gene: -; V gene: TRBV21-1; J gene: TRBJ2-5; clone size: -; CDR3 protein: CASSKPWAGGETQYF; CDR3 DNA: TGTGCCAGCAGCAAACCTTGGGCGGGGGGAGAGACCCAGTACTTC
D gene: TRBD2; V gene: TRBV29-1; J gene: TRBJ2-7; clone size: -; CDR3 protein: CSVSSGAEQYF; CDR3 DNA: TGCAGCGTTTCCAGCGGGGCTGAGCAGTACTTC
D gene: -; V gene: TRBV4-2; J gene: TRBJ1-4; clone size: -; CDR3 protein: CASSQDIGRQSNEKLFF; CDR3 DNA: TGTGCCAGCAGCCAAGATATTGGAAGGCAATCTAATGAAAAACTGTTTTTT
D gene: -; V gene: TRBV2; J gene: TRBJ1-5; clone size: -; CDR3 protein: CASSVPANQPQHF; CDR3 DNA: TGTGCCAGCAGTGTTCCTGCGAATCAGCCCCAGCATTTT
D gene: -; V gene: TRBV2; J gene: TRBJ1-2; clone size: -; CDR3 protein: CASSPLRGAGNGYTF; CDR3 DNA: TGTGCCAGCAGCCCTCTTAGGGGGGCTGGGAATGGCTACACCTTC
D gene: -; V gene: TRBV7-2; J gene: TRBJ2-5; clone size: -; CDR3 protein: CASTGTNRGKGTQYF; CDR3 DNA: TGTGCCAGCACCGGGACTAATAGGGGGAAGGGGACCCAGTACTTC
D gene: TRBD1; V gene: TRBV19; J gene: TRBJ1-5; clone size: -; CDR3 protein: CASSRSGGGSNQPQHF; CDR3 DNA: TGTGCCAGTAGCAGATCAGGGGGGGGCAGCAATCAGCCCCAGCATTTT
D gene: -; V gene: TRBV29-1; J gene: TRBJ1-2; clone size: once; CDR3 protein: CSVEAGGVDYGYTF; CDR3 DNA: TGCAGCGTTGAAGCCGGGGGGGTGGACTATGGCTACACCTTC
D gene: -; V gene: TRBV2; J gene: TRBJ1-5; clone size: -; CDR3 protein: CASSTGSEPQHF; CDR3 DNA: TGTGCCAGCAGTACGGGATCGGAGCCCCAGCATTTT
D gene: -; V gene: TRBV10-2; J gene: TRBJ1-1; clone size: -; CDR3 protein: CASSESGGRRAEAFF; CDR3 DNA: TGCGCCAGCAGTGAGTCGGGTGGTAGGAGGGCTGAAGCTTTCTTT